In its sample, the clone carrying this T cell receptor (beta chain) was seen many times. During construction of the library, unique molecular identifiers were attached to individual cDNA molecules for quantitative, reproducible TCR counting. From the RACE reads, TCRdb called clonotypes with MiXCR, one entry per CDR3 protein. The sample yields 300,000 to 450,000 distinct CDR3 sequences, more than 4.5% seen once. Sample time point: patch test 1, 2 weeks after DPC sensitization. Noted treatment: therapeutic diphenylcyclopropenone sensitization with weekly scalp DPC. The sample comes from a study of human T cells and chemical hapten exposure. For the study at large: The use of 2% DPC on about 2 cm by about 2 cm of upper inner arm skin constituted sensitization. The cohort included alopecia areata under or over 50% scalp, totalis and universalis.

The V gene's germline CDR1 is SNHLY and CDR2 FYNNEI. V lost 6 bases, J lost 6 bases, and 1 base stayed unmatched. There are 11 residues in the CDR3. The chain uses TRBV2 and TRBJ2-7; the match to TRBD2 covers 8 bases. The sequence derives from a woman between 50 and 59 years old with alopecia areata. Some clones in this sample may be carry-over from other donors' samples. The material sequenced was whole blood, taken in connection with sensitization to the hapten diphenylcyclopropenone (DPC). The CDR3 loop reads CASSGGGEQYF. Here the CDR3 DNA reads TGTGCCAGCAGCGGGGGGGGCGAGCAGTACTTC.